This T cell receptor (beta chain) was captured by sequencing in a study of cytomegalovirus exposure and HLA in healthy donors. Overall study context: Approximately 85 million unique TCRs from HLA-typed donors were held in an early data release.

PCR employed 60 Vbeta and 13 Jbeta primers. Profiling relied on immunoSEQ multiplex PCR, and the TCRdb table lists in-frame clones only, not all of them. The sample table includes some 70,000 clones. Trimming pared 3 bases from V and 2 bases from J, leaving 9 bases between. CDR3 size: 14 residues. Germline loops: CDR1 LGHNT, CDR2 FRNRAP. This TCR was recovered from a female donor in good health and CMV-seropositive. The sequencing input was PBMCs. V is TRBV12-5 and J is TRBJ2-3; D uncertain. DNA for the CDR3: TGTGCTAGTGGTTTAGACACGGACACAGATACGCAGTATTTT. This codes for CASGLDTDTDTQYF.